The rows below give T cell receptor beta chains drawn from one sample of a study of T cells in Graves' hyperthyroidism and ophthalmopathy. From the multiplex PCR reads, TCRdb called clonotypes with MiXCR, one entry per CDR3 protein. The sample consists of hundreds of thousands of distinct CDR3 sequences, over 11% of them appearing once. Sample: blood. The receptor set was obtained from a woman aged 25 to 39 with Graves' hyperthyroidism that later progressed to Graves' ophthalmopathy. The CDR3 runs from the conserved cysteine through the conserved F or W.

TRBV14	TRBJ1-2	CASSQGRTSEGYTF
TRBV28	TRBJ2-7	CASRRTDTYEQYF
TRBV24-1	TRBJ2-2	CATSERRVSGELFF
TRBV19	TRBJ1-1	CASSLDGFWGPGGKTEAFF
TRBV7-8	TRBJ1-1	CASSSLVGGTEAFF
TRBV7-9	TRBJ2-3	CASRPVSGLADTQYF
TRBV7-3	TRBJ2-7	CASSLTTLAQECYEQYF
TRBV5-1	TRBJ1-2	CASSLPRDRAENYGYTF
TRBV12-3/TRBV12-4	TRBJ1-2	CASSLMPTGKGLGYTF
TRBV19	TRBJ1-3	CASSITGSGNTIYF
TRBV3-1	TRBJ1-2	CASSQGAARGYTF
TRBV6-1	TRBJ2-5	CASTSSQETQYF
TRBV7-2	TRBJ1-5	CASSLLKDREFHQPQHF
TRBV11-2	TRBJ1-2	CASSSVSGPLTYGYTF
TRBV19	TRBJ2-7	CASSIADSYEQYF
TRBV9	TRBJ2-7	CASSPGENLGVGYEQYF
TRBV19	TRBJ2-3	CASSIEGRGPDTQYF
TRBV7-6	TRBJ2-2	CASSPPTGVAGELFF
TRBV6-6	TRBJ2-5	CASSYVSEETQYF
TRBV28	TRBJ2-5	CASSVHYLETQYF
TRBV9	TRBJ2-3	CASNPGGYSTDTQYF
TRBV2	TRBJ1-1	CASGNYMNTEAFF
TRBV20-1	TRBJ1-5	CSARGGGVSNQPQHF
TRBV7-6	TRBJ1-4	CASSLSSGGWEKLFF
TRBV9	TRBJ2-7	CASSVGAGGPLPYEQYF
TRBV24-1	TRBJ1-4	CATSVWGTPTTNEKLFF
TRBV7-8	TRBJ2-2	CASSSDRRKAGTNTGELFF
TRBV12-3/TRBV12-4	TRBJ1-1	CASSFKRTGGHTEAFF
TRBV5-1	TRBJ2-5	CASSFQVQETQYF
TRBV15	TRBJ2-2	CATSRGTTGGTGELFF
TRBV6-1	TRBJ1-2	CASSDGQGYSGYTF
TRBV6-1	TRBJ1-2	CASSDGLNYGYTF
TRBV5-1	TRBJ1-4	CASKPGTGAEKLFF
TRBV18	TRBJ1-1	CASSSAGVTEAFF
TRBV30	TRBJ2-1	CAWIPGRTSGISYNEQFF
TRBV2	TRBJ1-1	CASSEQAEAFF
TRBV4-1	TRBJ2-7	CASSMHPGGSLLDEQYF
TRBV12-3/TRBV12-4	TRBJ2-7	CASSLAGEGSEQYF
TRBV20-1	TRBJ2-1	CSVLTGTSGEQFF
TRBV2	TRBJ2-1	CASSESRFPYNEQFF
TRBV5-1	TRBJ1-2	CASSLDGQPNYGYTF
TRBV6-1	TRBJ1-1	CASRAVTEAFF
TRBV7-9	TRBJ2-2	CASSDTSGMPGELFF
TRBV30	TRBJ2-2	CAWSDPPWDTLKRTGELFF
TRBV28	TRBJ2-7	CASSQTGPGYEQYF
TRBV7-2	TRBJ1-1	CASSPLSGTEAFF
TRBV7-2	TRBJ1-2	CASSVGLTENYGYTF
TRBV12-3/TRBV12-4	TRBJ2-1	CASSFWASGSINEQFF
TRBV12-3/TRBV12-4	TRBJ2-7	CASSWGPDYEQYF
TRBV4-3	TRBJ2-3	CASSQDRGSGSAEQYF
TRBV20-1	TRBJ2-7	CSARELREVYEQYF
TRBV2	TRBJ2-1	CASRDQTIDNEQFF
TRBV20-1	TRBJ2-1	CSARVGGHEQFF
TRBV20-1	TRBJ2-5	CSAREFGGRKETQYF
TRBV15	TRBJ1-5	CATSGDIQKPQHF